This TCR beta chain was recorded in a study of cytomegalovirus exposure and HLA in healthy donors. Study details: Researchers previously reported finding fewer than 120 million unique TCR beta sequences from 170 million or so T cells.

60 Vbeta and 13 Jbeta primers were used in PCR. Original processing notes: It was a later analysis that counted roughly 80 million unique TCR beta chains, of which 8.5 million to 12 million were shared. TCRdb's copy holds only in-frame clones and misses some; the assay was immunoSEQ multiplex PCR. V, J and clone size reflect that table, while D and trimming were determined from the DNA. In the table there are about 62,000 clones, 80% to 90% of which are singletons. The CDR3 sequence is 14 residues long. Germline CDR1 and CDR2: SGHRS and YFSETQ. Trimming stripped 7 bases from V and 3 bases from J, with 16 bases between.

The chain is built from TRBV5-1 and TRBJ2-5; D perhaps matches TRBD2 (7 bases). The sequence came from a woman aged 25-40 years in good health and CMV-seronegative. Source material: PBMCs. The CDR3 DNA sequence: TGCGCCAGCGGCGGGGGCGCGGTTAAAGAGACCCAGTACTTC. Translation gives CASGGGAVKETQYF.